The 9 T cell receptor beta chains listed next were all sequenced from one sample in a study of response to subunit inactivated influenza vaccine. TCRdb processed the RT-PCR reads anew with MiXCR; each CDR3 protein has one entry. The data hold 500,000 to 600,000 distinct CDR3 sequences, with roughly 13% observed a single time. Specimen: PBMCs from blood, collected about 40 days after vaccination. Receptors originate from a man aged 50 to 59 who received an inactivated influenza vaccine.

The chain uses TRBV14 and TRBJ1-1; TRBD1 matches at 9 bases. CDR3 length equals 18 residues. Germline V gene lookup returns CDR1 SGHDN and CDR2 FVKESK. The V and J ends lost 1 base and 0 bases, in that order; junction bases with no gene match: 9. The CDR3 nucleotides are TGTGCCAGCAGCCAAGGGCGGACAGGGGTTCTCATGAACACTGAAGCTTTCTTT. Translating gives CASSQGRTGVLMNTEAFF. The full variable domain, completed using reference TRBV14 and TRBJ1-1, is EAGVTQFPSHSVIEKGQTVTLRCDPISGHDNLYWYRRVMGKEIKFLLHFVKESKQDESGMPNNRFLAERTGGTYSTLKVQPAELEDSGVYFCASSQGRTGVLMNTEAFFGQGTRLTVV.

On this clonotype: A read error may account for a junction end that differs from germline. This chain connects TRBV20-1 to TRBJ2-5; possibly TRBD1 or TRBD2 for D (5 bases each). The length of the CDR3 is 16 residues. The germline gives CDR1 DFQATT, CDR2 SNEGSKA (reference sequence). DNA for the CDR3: TGCTGTGCTGGGACCTTTGAGTGGCAGGTTCAAGAGACCCAGTACTTC. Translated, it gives CCAGTFEWQVQETQYF.

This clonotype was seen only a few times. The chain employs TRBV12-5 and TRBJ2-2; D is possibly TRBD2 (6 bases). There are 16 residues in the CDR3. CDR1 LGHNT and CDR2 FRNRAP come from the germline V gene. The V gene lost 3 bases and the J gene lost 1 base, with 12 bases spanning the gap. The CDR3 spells CASGFILSGNTGELFF. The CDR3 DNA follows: TGTGCTAGTGGTTTCATACTTAGCGGGAACACCGGGGAGCTGTTTTTT.

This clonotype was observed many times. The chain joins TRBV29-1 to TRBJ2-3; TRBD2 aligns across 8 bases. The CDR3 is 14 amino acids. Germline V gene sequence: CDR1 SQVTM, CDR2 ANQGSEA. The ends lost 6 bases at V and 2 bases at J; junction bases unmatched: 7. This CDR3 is CSVAAGDITDTQYF. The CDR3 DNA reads TGCAGCGTCGCAGCGGGAGATATCACAGATACGCAGTATTTT.

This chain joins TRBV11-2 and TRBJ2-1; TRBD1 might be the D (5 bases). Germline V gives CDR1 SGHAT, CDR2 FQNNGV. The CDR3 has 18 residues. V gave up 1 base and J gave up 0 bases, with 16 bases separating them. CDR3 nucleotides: TGTGCCAGCAGCTTAGGTCTCGCAGGGCCTAGCTCCTACAATGAGCAGTTCTTC. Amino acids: CASSLGLAGPSSYNEQFF.

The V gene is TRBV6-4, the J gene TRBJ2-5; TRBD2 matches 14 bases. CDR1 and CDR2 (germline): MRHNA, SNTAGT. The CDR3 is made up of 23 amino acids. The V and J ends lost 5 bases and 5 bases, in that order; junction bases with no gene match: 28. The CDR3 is CASSPGQEFSPGLAGEGLETQYF. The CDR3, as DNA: TGTGCCAGCAGTCCTGGACAGGAATTCTCACCGGGACTAGCGGGAGAGGGCCTGGAGACCCAGTACTTC.

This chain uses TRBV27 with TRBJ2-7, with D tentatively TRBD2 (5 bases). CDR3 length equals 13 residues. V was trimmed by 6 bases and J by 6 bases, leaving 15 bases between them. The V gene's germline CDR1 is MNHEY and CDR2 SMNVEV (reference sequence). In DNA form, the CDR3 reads TGTGCCAGCAGCCAGGACGGAGGAGTCGAGCAGTACTTC. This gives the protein CASSQDGGVEQYF.

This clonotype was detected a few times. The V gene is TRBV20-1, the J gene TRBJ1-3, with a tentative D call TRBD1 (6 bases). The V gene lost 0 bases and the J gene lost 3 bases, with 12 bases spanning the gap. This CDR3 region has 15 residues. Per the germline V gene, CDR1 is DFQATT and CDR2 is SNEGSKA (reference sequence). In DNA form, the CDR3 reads TGCAGTGCTAGAGAAGGAACAGGGAATGGAAACACCATATATTTT. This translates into CSAREGTGNGNTIYF.

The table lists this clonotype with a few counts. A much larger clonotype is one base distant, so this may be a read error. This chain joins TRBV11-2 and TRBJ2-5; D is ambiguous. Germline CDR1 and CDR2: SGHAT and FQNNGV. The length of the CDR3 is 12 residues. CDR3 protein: CSSSLPGETQYF. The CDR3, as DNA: TGTTCCAGCAGCCTACCTGGGGAGACCCAGTACTTC.